These 13 T cell receptor beta chains were all obtained from the same sample, sequenced in a study of blood T cell repertoires in COVID-19. Assay used: immunoSEQ multiplex PCR; TCRdb lists only in-frame clones, some missing. The sample has 180,000 or so clones, approximately 83% seen once. Sequencing was done on a sample of peripheral blood. These receptors were collected from a human donor with active or convalescent COVID-19. The donor label of this sample is uncertain.

This sequence joins TRBV5-1 and TRBJ2-7, with unresolved D. The germline V gene encodes CDR1 SGHRS and CDR2 YFSETQ. The CDR3 runs to 12 residues. Trimming pared 0 bases from V and 1 base from J, leaving 2 bases between. This CDR3 reads CASSLASYEQYF. In nucleotides, the CDR3 is TGCGCCAGCAGCTTGGCTTCCTACGAGCAGTACTTC.

The rearrangement joins TRBV2 to TRBJ1-2, with TRBD1 matching 9 bases. The CDR3 loop spans 15 amino acids. Per germline, CDR1 SNHLY and CDR2 FYNNEI. After removal of 8 bases from V and 4 bases from J, the junction contained 11 bases not matched to a gene. In DNA form, the CDR3 reads TGTGCCAGCGGGACAGGGACTGCTTTTAGCTATGGCTACACCTTC. Amino acids: CASGTGTAFSYGYTF.

This clone occurred a few times. The chain joins TRBV21-1 to TRBJ1-1; the tabulated D call, TRBD1, remains unverified against the DNA. TRBV21-1 is a known pseudogene. CDR3 size: 16 residues. The CDR3 DNA reads as TGTGCCAGCAGCCGACCGGGGCAGGGGAAGGGAACTGAAGCTTTCTTT. Its translation is CASSRPGQGKGTEAFF.

This chain connects TRBV11-3 to TRBJ1-1, with TRBD1 identical over 8 bases. Germline values: CDR1 SGHNT, CDR2 YENEEA. The CDR3 spans 13 residues. V lost 8 bases to trimming and J lost 3 bases; unmatched junction nucleotides: 5. The chain's CDR3 is CASGRGRDTEAFF. In DNA, the CDR3 is TGTGCCAGCGGCAGGGGGCGCGACACTGAAGCTTTCTTT.

The chain uses TRBV6-2 or TRBV6-3 and TRBJ2-7, with D possibly matching TRBD1 (7 bases). The length of the CDR3 is 14 residues. In germline, CDR1 is MNHEY, CDR2 SVGEGT. Trimming took 6 bases from V and 3 from J, leaving 15 bases between them. CDR3 sequence reads: CASRPGGGNYEQYF. CDR3 DNA sequence: TGTGCCAGCAGACCTGGAGGGGGCAACTACGAGCAGTACTTC.

The V and J genes are TRBV30 and TRBJ2-5; D might be TRBD2 (7 bases). The CDR3 has 14 amino acids. CDR1 is GTSNPN, CDR2 SVGIG, per germline (reference sequence). V lost 4 bases and J lost 5, with 17 bases in between. CDR3 nucleotide sequence: TGTGCCTGGACTATTGGGGGGGCCCGGGAGACCCAGTACTTC. Translated, it gives CAWTIGGARETQYF.

The chain joins TRBV7-2 to TRBJ2-2; TRBD2 aligns across 9 bases. The CDR3 loop spans 17 amino acids. Losses at the gene ends were 5 bases for V and 1 base for J; bases not matched to a gene: 8. Germline values: CDR1 SGHTA, CDR2 FQGNSA. The CDR3 is CASSPQWTSENTGELFF. The CDR3 DNA sequence: TGTGCCAGCAGCCCCCAGTGGACTAGCGAGAACACCGGGGAGCTGTTTTTT.

The chain couples TRBV5-4 to TRBJ1-6; TRBD1 is a possible D gene (6 bases). CDR1 and CDR2 (germline): SGHNT, YYREEE (reference sequence). Trimming cost V 3 bases and J 7 bases, with 14 bases left between them. The CDR3 extends over 15 amino acids. The DNA for the CDR3 is TGTGCCAGCAGCTACGACAGGCCGGAAAATTCACCCCTCCACTTT. Encoded protein: CASSYDRPENSPLHF.

This chain connects TRBV6-4 to TRBJ1-2, with TRBD1 as a possible D gene (5 bases). Germline V gene sequence: CDR1 MRHNA, CDR2 SNTAGT. The CDR3 sequence is 13 residues long. The V end was cut by 2 bases, the J end by 4 bases, with 8 bases between. The chain's CDR3 is CASSDDSAYGYTF. DNA for the CDR3: TGTGCCAGCAGTGACGACAGCGCCTATGGCTACACCTTC.

The V gene is TRBV2, the J gene TRBJ2-7, with 10 nucleotides matching TRBD1. Germline V lookup: CDR1 SNHLY, CDR2 FYNNEI. The CDR3 has 14 amino acids. V lost 9 bases, J lost 7 bases, and 12 bases stayed unmatched. The CDR3 nucleotides are TGTGCCAGTGATCTTGGACAGGGGGTAGGGGAGCAGTACTTC. This sequence encodes CASDLGQGVGEQYF.

This chain links TRBV4-3 with TRBJ2-5; 7 positions agree with TRBD2. The J segment lost 5 bases and the V segment lost 1 base, leaving 10 bases of the junction unmatched. The CDR3 runs to 16 residues. Germline V gene lookup returns CDR1 LGHNA and CDR2 YSLEER. The CDR3 loop is CASSQGIASGPETQYF. The DNA of the CDR3 is TGCGCCAGCAGCCAAGGCATCGCTAGCGGACCGGAGACCCAGTACTTC.

This sequence joins TRBV10-3 and TRBJ1-3; D unclear. The V end was cut by 4 bases, the J end by 0 bases, with 10 bases between. The CDR3 sequence is 15 residues long. Germline V gives CDR1 ENHRY, CDR2 SYGVKD. CDR3 coding DNA: TGTGCCATCAGTGTGGAGGCCATCTCTGGAAACACCATATATTTT. Protein: CAISVEAISGNTIYF.

This clone was seen only a few times. The chain joins TRBV6-1 to TRBJ1-3; TRBD1 is a possible D gene (5 bases). The CDR3 loop spans 17 amino acids. CDR1 MNHNS and CDR2 SASEGT come from the germline V gene. The V gene lost 0 bases and the J gene lost 0 bases, with 12 bases spanning the gap. The chain's CDR3 is CASSEAWGVSSGNTIYF. In DNA, the CDR3 is TGTGCCAGCAGTGAAGCTTGGGGGGTCAGCTCTGGAAACACCATATATTTT.